This T cell receptor beta chain was recorded in a study of beta chain features in type 1 diabetes. Study information: Sorted cells, 107,917,701 in number, were examined across all samples.

Every bit of the isolated RNA underwent reverse transcription, so sequencing read expressed TCRB transcripts. TCRdb's table, derived via immunoSEQ multiplex PCR, lists solely in-frame clones and lacks some. Of about 620,000 clones detected, around a sixth appear once; the ten largest clones hold more than 0.08%. Specimen: naive CD4+ T cells from blood. This receptor was taken from a man between 18 and 35 years old in good health.

CDR3 sequence reads: CASSPVGSNEQFF. The CDR3 DNA reads as TGTGCCAGCAGCCCGGTGGGTAGTAATGAGCAGTTCTTC. The chain recombines TRBV9 with TRBJ2-1; D not certain. The CDR3 consists of 13 residues. CDR1 SGDLS and CDR2 YYNGEE come from the germline V gene. Trimming removed 4 bases from V and 7 bases from J, with 12 bases in between. Full variable domain (rest looked up from reference TRBV9 and TRBJ2-1): DSGVTQTPKHLITATGQRVTLRCSPRSGDLSVYWYQQSLDQGLQFLIQYYNGEERAKGNILERFSAQQFPDLHSELNLSSLELGDSALYFCASSPVGSNEQFFGPGTRLTVL.